Listed below are T cell receptor beta chains from one sample, sequenced in a study of post-analysis software for immune sequencing data. TCRdb reprocessed the PCR reads with MiXCR, giving one entry per CDR3 protein. Among 750,000 to 900,000 distinct CDR3 sequences listed, around 42% were seen once. The sequencing sample was made of blood. The receptor set was obtained from a girl aged 5-17 years with multiple sclerosis. CDR3s include the opening cysteine and the closing phenylalanine or tryptophan. Fields, in order: CDR3 protein, J gene, CDR3 length, V gene.

CDR3 protein: CASRTEETQYF
J gene: TRBJ2-5
CDR3 length: 11
V gene: TRBV6-5

CDR3 protein: CASRYALAGLNEQFF
J gene: TRBJ2-1
CDR3 length: 15
V gene: TRBV5-1

CDR3 protein: CASSFWAGSNQPQHF
J gene: TRBJ1-5
CDR3 length: 15
V gene: TRBV7-2

CDR3 protein: CASRAGGNQETQYF
J gene: TRBJ2-5
CDR3 length: 14
V gene: TRBV28

CDR3 protein: CASSFRDRGSEQYF
J gene: TRBJ2-7
CDR3 length: 14
V gene: TRBV7-2

CDR3 protein: CASSFYGSAGYTF
J gene: TRBJ1-2
CDR3 length: 13
V gene: TRBV7-2

CDR3 protein: CASTPTGIHEKLFF
J gene: TRBJ1-4
CDR3 length: 14
V gene: TRBV19

CDR3 protein: CASSPTSGVSDTQYF
J gene: TRBJ2-3
CDR3 length: 15
V gene: TRBV6-6

CDR3 protein: CASRDRGWGYGYTF
J gene: TRBJ1-2
CDR3 length: 14
V gene: TRBV12-3/TRBV12-4

CDR3 protein: CASSYSWGSQPQHF
J gene: TRBJ1-5
CDR3 length: 14
V gene: TRBV6-2/TRBV6-3

CDR3 protein: CASREATVRVADTQYF
J gene: TRBJ2-3
CDR3 length: 16
V gene: TRBV2

CDR3 protein: CASSITSGWNEQFF
J gene: TRBJ2-1
CDR3 length: 14
V gene: TRBV27

CDR3 protein: CSARQPPAFYNEQFF
J gene: TRBJ2-1
CDR3 length: 15
V gene: TRBV20-1

CDR3 protein: CATSDLGTDEQYF
J gene: .
CDR3 length: 13
V gene: TRBV24-1

CDR3 protein: CASSYSIAAGEQYF
J gene: .
CDR3 length: 14
V gene: TRBV6-2/TRBV6-3

CDR3 protein: CSARAPAVSSYNEQFF
J gene: TRBJ2-1
CDR3 length: 16
V gene: TRBV20-1

CDR3 protein: CASSQDPGGWGETQYF
J gene: .
CDR3 length: 16
V gene: TRBV14

CDR3 protein: CARPGNSGANVLTF
J gene: TRBJ2-6
CDR3 length: 14
V gene: TRBV6-6

CDR3 protein: CASSSASGKGYNEQFF
J gene: TRBJ2-1
CDR3 length: 16
V gene: TRBV7-9

CDR3 protein: CSVEEKAWAGAFF
J gene: TRBJ1-1
CDR3 length: 13
V gene: TRBV29-1

CDR3 protein: CSARNRYTYEQYF
J gene: .
CDR3 length: 13
V gene: TRBV20-1

CDR3 protein: CASSYSSRGGSQETQFF
J gene: .
CDR3 length: 17
V gene: TRBV6-5

CDR3 protein: CASTLLGPTAYEQYF
J gene: TRBJ2-7
CDR3 length: 15
V gene: TRBV7-4

CDR3 protein: CAISETRLAGATTSTDTQYF
J gene: TRBJ2-3
CDR3 length: 20
V gene: TRBV10-3

CDR3 protein: CSVDSQKETQYF
J gene: TRBJ2-5
CDR3 length: 12
V gene: TRBV29-1

CDR3 protein: CSATPGPSTDTQYF
J gene: TRBJ2-3
CDR3 length: 14
V gene: TRBV20-1

CDR3 protein: CASSTLFGTGFHNEQFF
J gene: TRBJ2-1
CDR3 length: 17
V gene: TRBV12-3/TRBV12-4

CDR3 protein: CASSPISGRTKDWPQYF
J gene: TRBJ2-3
CDR3 length: 17
V gene: TRBV5-1

CDR3 protein: CASRKDRNTGELFF
J gene: TRBJ2-2
CDR3 length: 14
V gene: TRBV6-1

CDR3 protein: CASSGPPRYEQYF
J gene: TRBJ2-7
CDR3 length: 13
V gene: TRBV6-6

CDR3 protein: CASSPRTVQGGYTF
J gene: TRBJ1-2
CDR3 length: 14
V gene: TRBV11-2

CDR3 protein: CAWRDRDRSYEQYF
J gene: TRBJ2-7
CDR3 length: 14
V gene: TRBV30

CDR3 protein: CSAPIFGTDTQYF
J gene: TRBJ2-3
CDR3 length: 13
V gene: TRBV20-1

CDR3 protein: CASSRRWGAGDGYTF
J gene: TRBJ1-2
CDR3 length: 15
V gene: TRBV7-8

CDR3 protein: CASSQDRAGPPGNQPQHF
J gene: TRBJ1-5
CDR3 length: 18
V gene: TRBV6-2/TRBV6-3

CDR3 protein: CATSVGTGFNEQYF
J gene: TRBJ2-7
CDR3 length: 14
V gene: TRBV27

CDR3 protein: CSVDREITDTQYF
J gene: TRBJ2-3
CDR3 length: 13
V gene: TRBV29-1

CDR3 protein: CASSFTSYTEAFF
J gene: TRBJ1-1
CDR3 length: 13
V gene: TRBV27

CDR3 protein: CATGAIEETQYF
J gene: TRBJ2-5
CDR3 length: 12
V gene: TRBV15

CDR3 protein: CASSLPDKGSYGYTF
J gene: TRBJ1-2
CDR3 length: 15
V gene: TRBV4-1

CDR3 protein: CASSPGTSVYF
J gene: TRBJ2-3
CDR3 length: 11
V gene: TRBV12-3/TRBV12-4

CDR3 protein: CASSSSQGPSLNEQFF
J gene: TRBJ2-1
CDR3 length: 16
V gene: TRBV12-3/TRBV12-4

CDR3 protein: CAWRGFYTGELFF
J gene: TRBJ2-2
CDR3 length: 13
V gene: TRBV30

CDR3 protein: CASSSPGQGVHEQYF
J gene: TRBJ2-7
CDR3 length: 15
V gene: TRBV6-5

CDR3 protein: CASSFASGTYEQYF
J gene: TRBJ2-7
CDR3 length: 14
V gene: TRBV7-8

CDR3 protein: CRVGGGQHTQYF
J gene: TRBJ2-3
CDR3 length: 12
V gene: TRBV29-1

CDR3 protein: CASSPPRTGMNVTYEQYF
J gene: TRBJ2-7
CDR3 length: 18
V gene: TRBV5-1

CDR3 protein: CASSLVGRARNGYTF
J gene: TRBJ1-2
CDR3 length: 15
V gene: TRBV7-9

CDR3 protein: CSASGDRDPYEQYF
J gene: TRBJ2-7
CDR3 length: 14
V gene: TRBV29-1

CDR3 protein: CASSEANGPYEQYF
J gene: TRBJ2-7
CDR3 length: 14
V gene: TRBV10-2

CDR3 protein: CSVVPTSGIGNEQFF
J gene: TRBJ2-1
CDR3 length: 15
V gene: TRBV29-1

CDR3 protein: CSARWGLGLADTQYF
J gene: TRBJ2-3
CDR3 length: 15
V gene: TRBV20-1

CDR3 protein: CASSGGTPCEQYF
J gene: TRBJ2-7
CDR3 length: 13
V gene: TRBV7-8

CDR3 protein: CASSFRGRGTGELFF
J gene: TRBJ2-2
CDR3 length: 15
V gene: TRBV7-3

CDR3 protein: CASSPPGQMVDTQYF
J gene: TRBJ2-3
CDR3 length: 15
V gene: TRBV7-2

CDR3 protein: CASSLLGPGTLEETQYF
J gene: TRBJ2-5
CDR3 length: 17
V gene: TRBV28

CDR3 protein: CASSPDRPQHF
J gene: TRBJ1-5
CDR3 length: 11
V gene: TRBV11-2

CDR3 protein: CASSSPGRDYRANSYYNEQFF
J gene: TRBJ2-1
CDR3 length: 21
V gene: TRBV5-6

CDR3 protein: CASSPWDVHRLYF
J gene: TRBJ2-5
CDR3 length: 13
V gene: TRBV7-9